This T cell receptor beta chain is from a study of shared clonotypes between healthy human individuals. Findings and limits, study-wide: The sole specimen, blood, was sampled, and tissue repertoires likely differ. Naive CD4 clonotype sharing across several donors was approximately 5.2%. Clonotype sharing among donors, it was expected, would be affected by sequencing depth.

About this clone itself: Its antigen remains unknown.

CDR1 is GTSNPN and CDR2 is SVGIG in the germline V gene (reference sequence). The CDR3 has 18 amino acids. Trimming removed 3 bases from V and 1 base from J, with 21 bases in between. It was roughly 200 ng DNA, approximately 30,000 T cell genomes, that sorted-subset replicate PCRs used. Assay: immunoSEQ multiplex PCR; the TCRdb copy retains only in-frame clones and omits some. The data hold roughly 2 million clones, with about 95% observed a single time. Naive CD8 cells lacked CD45RO, underwent positive selection for CCR7 and left out terminally differentiated effector memory CD45RA+ cells. This clonotype was obtained from a man aged 18 to 30 in good health. Sequenced material: naive CD8+ T cells sorted from blood. V gene TRBV30 combines with J gene TRBJ2-2; no reliable D call. In nucleotides, the CDR3 is TGTGCCTGGAGCCTCTCAAAGGGCCGACCCTGGAACACCGGGGAGCTGTTTTTT. Translation gives CAWSLSKGRPWNTGELFF.